This T cell receptor beta chain was recovered during a study of cytomegalovirus exposure and HLA in healthy donors. Study-wide results and caveats: Reported performance of the classifier showed diagnosis of cytomegalovirus status with high specificity and sensitivity.

Unmatched junction bases numbered 18, after V lost 7 bases and J lost 5 bases. CDR1 and CDR2 (germline): SQVTM, ANQGSEA. CDR3 size: 16 residues. The protocol was immunoSEQ multiplex PCR, while the TCRdb copy is restricted to in-frame clones and leaves out a portion. This table has roughly 120,000 clones, about 83% appearing once. With regard to this clone: The antigen remains undetermined.

The approximately 120-subject validation cohort, separate from the 666-subject first cohort, included the donors. The source material was PBMCs. V and J are TRBV29-1 and TRBJ2-7; 9 nucleotides agree with TRBD1. The sequence came from a man younger than 35 in good health and CMV-seronegative. CDR3 nucleotide sequence: TGCAGCGCGGGCGGAGGGGGACAGGGAGTGCTGGACGAGCAGTACTTC. It translates to CSAGGGGQGVLDEQYF.